This T cell receptor (beta chain) was documented in a study of Ad26.COV2.S vaccination and SARS-CoV-2 variants. Study details: A COV1001 Ad26.COV2.S trial-arm participant provided the sample. Ad26.COV2.S given intramuscularly, once or twice 56 days apart.

The study's findings and limits: Vaccinees reportedly had broad spike-specific CD8+ and CD4+ T cell responses. The analyses of TCR breadth and depth may have understated the size of total T cell responses.

Assay: immunoSEQ multiplex PCR; the TCRdb copy retains only in-frame clones and omits some. The sample includes 400,000 to 450,000 clones, about 90% of them seen just once. A remark on this clone: Its matching antigen is unknown.

Treatment of the sample: some 19 received Ad26.COV2.S at low or high dose, single or two shots; 5 received placebo; per-sample allocation not given. Day 63 following the first vaccine or placebo injection was when the samples were taken. This CDR3 has 16 amino acids. CDR1 SGHRS and CDR2 YFSETQ come from the germline V gene. V shed 6 bases and J shed 5 bases, with 23 bases lying between them. The TCR was taken from a person between 18 and 60 years old who received the Ad26.COV2.S COVID-19 vaccine or a placebo. V and J are TRBV5-1 and TRBJ2-5, with TRBD1 as a possible D gene (6 bases). This sample comprised peripheral blood, obtained in a trial of Ad26.COV2.S vaccine versus placebo. The CDR3 region has the DNA TGCGCCAGCATGTTGGGAACTTCGACAGGAAGCGAGACCCAGTACTTC. The encoded protein is CASMLGTSTGSETQYF.